The 9 T cell receptor beta chains below come from one sample, sequenced in a study of identical twins. One entry per CDR3 protein, called by TCRdb with MiXCR from the 5' RACE reads. The data hold around 570,000 distinct CDR3 sequences, with just under 10% observed a single time. These data were also reused for a study on yellow fever vaccine responses in identical twins.

Sequencing was performed on PBMCs. Receptor source: a woman aged 18-29 years in good health.

J is TRBJ1-1 and V is TRBV7-6; tentatively, D is TRBD1 (5 bases). CDR3 size: 15 residues. V was trimmed by 5 bases and J by 5 bases, leaving 18 bases between them. Germline CDR1 reads SGHVS; CDR2 reads FNYEAQ. CDR3 residues: CASSQLVGGETEAFF. The CDR3 DNA reads as TGTGCCAGCAGCCAACTCGTTGGGGGGGAAACTGAAGCTTTCTTT.

This clonotype has a handful of counts. The chain is built from TRBV7-9 and TRBJ1-1; D gene uncertain. Between the trimmed V and J ends, which lost 2 bases and 5 bases, there was a span of 12 bases. Germline-derived CDR1 and CDR2 are SEHNR and FQNEAQ (reference sequence). The CDR3 has 14 amino acids. The CDR3 DNA sequence: TGTGCCAGCAGCTTAATGTCGGGAGAGACTGAAGCTTTCTTT. Its protein product is CASSLMSGETEAFF.

The CDR3, as DNA: TGTGCCAGCGAGGTCGGGGGCGCAGCAGATACGCAGTATTTT. Translated, it gives CASEVGGAADTQYF. The V and J genes are TRBV6-2 or TRBV6-3 and TRBJ2-3; either TRBD1 or TRBD2 may supply D (6 bases each). Trimming cost V 8 bases and J 4 bases, with 16 bases left between them. This CDR3 is 14 amino acids long. Looked up from germline, CDR1 is MNHEY and CDR2 is SVGEGT.

The chain recombines TRBV29-1 with TRBJ1-2; D not certain. Trimming removed 4 bases from V and 1 base from J, with 10 bases in between. The germline V gene encodes CDR1 SQVTM and CDR2 ANQGSEA. The CDR3 is 13 residues long. CDR3 DNA: TGCAGCGTTGCGGACGGGTTTAACTATGGCTACACCTTC. Its protein product is CSVADGFNYGYTF.

The chain links TRBV11-2 to TRBJ2-5; 12 bases match TRBD2. CDR1 SGHAT and CDR2 FQNNGV come from the germline V gene. The length of the CDR3 is 18 residues. V shed 4 bases and J 4 bases; nucleotides not matched to a gene: 13. The CDR3, as DNA: TGTGCCAGCAGCTCGACTAGCGGGGGCCCGAGAGAGAGAGAGACCCAGTACTTC. Translation gives CASSSTSGGPRERETQYF.

This clonotype was detected a few times. The CDR3 protein is CASSLMGSAESEQFF. The CDR3 bases are TGTGCCAGCAGCTTAATGGGCTCCGCGGAGAGTGAGCAGTTCTTC. J is TRBJ2-1 and V is TRBV7-3; D gene unclear. Germline CDR1 SGHTA, CDR2 FQGTGA. The CDR3 loop spans 15 amino acids. Trimming stripped 1 base from V and 9 bases from J, with 16 bases between. The full variable domain, completed using reference TRBV7-3 and TRBJ2-1, is GAGVSQTPSNKVTEKGKYVELRCDPISGHTALYWYRQSLGQGPEFLIYFQGTGAADDSGLPNDRFFAVRPEGSVSTLKIQRTERGDSAVYLCASSLMGSAESEQFFGPGTRLTVL.

This clonotype was found a few times. The J gene is TRBJ2-1, the V gene TRBV14, with 7 bases lining up with TRBD2. CDR3 length: 16 residues. The junction had 11 bases not matched to a gene; V was cut back by 4 bases and J by 5 bases. Germline V gives CDR1 SGHDN, CDR2 FVKESK. The CDR3 spells CASSLPGGRADNEQFF. CDR3 DNA: TGTGCCAGCAGCCTTCCTGGAGGGAGGGCCGACAATGAGCAGTTCTTC.

This clonotype was detected only a few times. The chain carries TRBV14 and TRBJ1-2; D uncertain. The CDR3 covers 13 residues. Trimming removed 2 bases at V and 4 bases at J, with 8 bases between. CDR1 and CDR2 (germline): SGHDN, FVKESK. The CDR3 sequence: CASSQRISYGYTF. In DNA, the CDR3 is TGTGCCAGCAGCCAACGGATAAGCTATGGCTACACCTTC.

The genes are TRBV6-2 or TRBV6-3 and TRBJ2-1, with D possibly called TRBD1 or TRBD2 (5 bases each). Germline V CDR1 and CDR2: MNHEY, SVGEGT. The CDR3 contains 16 residues. Trimming pared 6 bases from V and 7 bases from J, leaving 22 bases between. The CDR3 bases are TGTGCCAGCAGCCGGACCCGAGGACCGGGACGGAATGAGCAGTTCTTC. Translation: CASSRTRGPGRNEQFF.